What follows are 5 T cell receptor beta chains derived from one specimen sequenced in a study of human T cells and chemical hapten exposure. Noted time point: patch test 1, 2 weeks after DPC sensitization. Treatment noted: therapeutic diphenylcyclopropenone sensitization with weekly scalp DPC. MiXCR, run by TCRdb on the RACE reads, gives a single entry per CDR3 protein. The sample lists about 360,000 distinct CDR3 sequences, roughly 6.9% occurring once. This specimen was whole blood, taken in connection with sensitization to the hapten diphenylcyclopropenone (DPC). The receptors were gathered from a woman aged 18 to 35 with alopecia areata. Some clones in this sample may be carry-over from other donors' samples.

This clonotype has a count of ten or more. As DNA, the CDR3 is TGTGCCAGCAGTCCGCGAGGGGAGAATTCACCCCTCCACTTT. Residues: CASSPRGENSPLHF. The chain carries TRBV27 and TRBJ1-6; D is perhaps TRBD1 (5 bases). Germline CDR1 reads MNHEY; CDR2 reads SMNVEV (reference sequence). The CDR3 runs 14 residues. Trimming removed 5 bases at V and 7 bases at J, with 12 bases between.

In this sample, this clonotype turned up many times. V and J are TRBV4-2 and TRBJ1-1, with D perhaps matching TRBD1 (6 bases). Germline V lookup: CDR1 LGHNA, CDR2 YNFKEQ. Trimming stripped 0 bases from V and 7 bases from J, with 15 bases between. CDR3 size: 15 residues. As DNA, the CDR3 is TGTGCCAGCAGCCAAGAAAGCAGGGGAGAAGATGAAGCTTTCTTT. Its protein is CASSQESRGEDEAFF.

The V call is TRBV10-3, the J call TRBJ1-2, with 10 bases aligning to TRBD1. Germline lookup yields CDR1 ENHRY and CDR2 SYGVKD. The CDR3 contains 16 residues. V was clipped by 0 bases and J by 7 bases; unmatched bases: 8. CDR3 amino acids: CAISESRPGQGSGYTF. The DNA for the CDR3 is TGTGCCATCAGTGAGTCACGACCGGGACAGGGGAGTGGCTACACCTTC.

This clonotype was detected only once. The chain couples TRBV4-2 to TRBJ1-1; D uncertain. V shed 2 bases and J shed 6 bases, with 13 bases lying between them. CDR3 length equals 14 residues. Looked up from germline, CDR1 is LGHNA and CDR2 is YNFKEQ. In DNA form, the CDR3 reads TGTGCCAGCAGCCAACCCGGGCCCCACGCTGAAGCTTTCTTT. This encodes CASSQPGPHAEAFF.

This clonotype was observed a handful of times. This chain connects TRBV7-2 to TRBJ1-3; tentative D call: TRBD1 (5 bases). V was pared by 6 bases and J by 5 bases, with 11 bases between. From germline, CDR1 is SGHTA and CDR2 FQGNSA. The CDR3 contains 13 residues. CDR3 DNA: TGTGCCAGCAGGGGCAGGGATAGAAACACCATATATTTT. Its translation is CASRGRDRNTIYF.